These 17 T cell receptor beta chains came from one sample sequenced in a study of cytomegalovirus exposure and HLA in healthy donors. A multiplex PCR was run with 60 Vbeta primers and 13 Jbeta primers. Clones were read by immunoSEQ multiplex PCR, and TCRdb kept only the in-frame ones, dropping some. The top ten clones hold 0.51% of a sample with about 140,000 clones, over 75% of them seen once. Sequencing used PBMCs. The receptors derive from a woman in her forties in good health and CMV-seronegative.

This chain joins TRBV9 and TRBJ2-1; D may be TRBD1 (6 bases). V was shortened by 7 bases and J by 1 base, with 15 bases between the two germline ends. There are 15 residues in the CDR3. CDR1 is SGDLS, CDR2 YYNGEE, per germline. CDR3 coding DNA: TGTGCCAGCTCTTTGGACAGAGCTTCCTACAATGAGCAGTTCTTC. Encoded protein: CASSLDRASYNEQFF.

This chain links TRBV7-9 with TRBJ1-1; D unclear. Trimming cost V 5 bases and J 1 base, with 14 bases left between them. Germline V gene data show CDR1 as SEHNR and CDR2 as FQNEAQ (reference sequence). This CDR3 has 15 amino acids. The CDR3 DNA reads as TGTGCCAGCAGCCCTTCCGAGAGAGGGAACACTGAAGCTTTCTTT. As protein: CASSPSERGNTEAFF.

The CDR3 DNA follows: TGCGCCAGCAGATTAGGGACAGGGGAACAGCCCCAGCATTTT. It specifies CASRLGTGEQPQHF. The chain couples TRBV10-2 to TRBJ1-5; 10 positions agree with TRBD1. After removal of 6 bases from V and 7 bases from J, the junction contained 6 bases not matched to a gene. The CDR3 spans 14 residues. Germline CDR1 is WSHSY and CDR2 is SAAADI.

The V and J genes are TRBV6-5 and TRBJ1-1; 9 nucleotides match TRBD1. The length of the CDR3 is 11 residues. Losses at the gene ends were 8 bases for V and 9 bases for J; bases not matched to a gene: 4. CDR1 is MNHEY and CDR2 is SVGAGI in the germline V gene. CDR3 amino acids: CASGTGPQAFF. CDR3 nucleotide sequence: TGTGCCAGCGGGACAGGGCCCCAAGCTTTCTTT.

This CDR3 is CASSLAGQDLNEQFF. CDR3 bases: TGTGCCAGCAGCTTAGCGGGACAGGACCTAAATGAGCAGTTCTTC. This chain joins TRBV11-3 and TRBJ2-1; 8 nucleotides align to TRBD1. Germline V CDR1 and CDR2: SGHNT, YENEEA. V was pared by 1 base and J by 7 bases, with 6 bases of the junction left unmatched. The CDR3 consists of 15 residues.

This clone appeared a single time. The chain is built from TRBV5-1 and TRBJ2-5, with 15 bases aligning to TRBD2. The CDR3 runs 15 residues. Germline V gene data show CDR1 as SGHRS and CDR2 as YFSETQ. V gave up 3 bases and J gave up 4 bases; unmatched junction bases: 1. Written as DNA, the CDR3 is TGCGCCAGCAGCTCGGGACTAGCGGGAGGAGAGACCCAGTACTTC. It encodes CASSSGLAGGETQYF.

This chain uses TRBV7-3 with TRBJ2-1; TRBD2 matches 8 bases. From germline, CDR1 is SGHTA and CDR2 FQGTGA. The CDR3 length is 18 residues. The J segment lost 0 bases and the V segment lost 1 base, leaving 8 bases of the junction unmatched. CDR3 residues: CASSLRFGRVSSYNEQFF. In nucleotides, the CDR3 is TGTGCCAGCAGCTTAAGGTTCGGGAGGGTTAGCTCCTACAATGAGCAGTTCTTC.

The V gene is TRBV2, the J gene TRBJ1-4; D might be TRBD1 (6 bases). CDR1 and CDR2 (germline): SNHLY, FYNNEI. This CDR3 is built from 12 residues. The V and J ends lost 8 bases and 6 bases respectively, with 10 bases between them. CDR3 bases: TGTGCCAGCCGGGCAGGGGATGAAAAACTGTTTTTT. Protein sequence: CASRAGDEKLFF.

V and J are TRBV4-1 and TRBJ1-1; no clear D gene. CDR1 is MGHRA and CDR2 is YSYEKL in the germline V gene. The CDR3 is 14 residues long. The V end was cut by 3 bases, the J end by 4 bases, with 12 bases between. The CDR3: CASSQVLALTEAFF. The CDR3 DNA reads TGCGCCAGCAGCCAGGTCTTAGCTCTCACTGAAGCTTTCTTT.

V and J are TRBV5-4 and TRBJ2-2; D gene uncertain. Deletions cut 0 bases from V and 7 bases from J, with 7 bases between. The CDR3 is 13 residues long. Looked up from germline, CDR1 is SGHNT and CDR2 is YYREEE (reference sequence). The CDR3 protein is CASSLVIGGELFF. CDR3 in DNA: TGTGCCAGCAGCTTGGTTATCGGCGGGGAGCTGTTTTTT.

V is TRBV5-1 and J is TRBJ2-1, with a possible D match to TRBD1 (6 bases). V was trimmed by 7 bases and J by 6 bases, leaving 20 bases between them. Per the germline V gene, CDR1 is SGHRS and CDR2 is YFSETQ. The CDR3 has 15 amino acids. The CDR3 DNA reads TGCGCCAGCTACAGCGTGGCAGGGGTTTCCAATGAGCAGTTCTTC. It codes for CASYSVAGVSNEQFF. Complete variable domain (other parts from reference TRBV5-1 and TRBJ2-1): KAGVTQTPRYLIKTRGQQVTLSCSPISGHRSVSWYQQTPGQGLQFLFEYFSETQRNKGNFPGRFSGRQFSNSRSEMNVSTLELGDSALYLCASYSVAGVSNEQFFGPGTRLTVL.

The gene calls are TRBV2 and TRBJ1-1, with a tentative D call TRBD1 (5 bases). The CDR3 extends over 14 amino acids. In germline, CDR1 is SNHLY, CDR2 FYNNEI. V was pared by 3 bases and J by 1 base, with 9 bases between. The CDR3 spells CASSDWGSNTEAFF. For the CDR3, the DNA is TGTGCCAGCAGTGACTGGGGCTCGAACACTGAAGCTTTCTTT.

The chain is built from TRBV5-6 and TRBJ1-3; D is undetermined. The CDR3 sequence is 13 residues long. Germline V gives CDR1 SGHDT, CDR2 YYEEEE. Deletions cut 5 bases from V and 2 bases from J, with 8 bases between. The CDR3 loop reads CASRQITGNTIYF. The CDR3 nucleotides are TGTGCCAGCAGACAGATCACTGGAAACACCATATATTTT.

This chain joins TRBV19 and TRBJ1-2, with D possibly matching TRBD1 (6 bases). This CDR3 is built from 13 residues. CDR1 LNHDA and CDR2 SQIVND come from the germline V gene (reference sequence). The germline V and J ends were trimmed by 5 bases and 1 base, with 8 bases remaining between them. The CDR3 nucleotides read TGTGCCAGTAGTCCACAGGGTAACTATGGCTACACCTTC. Amino acid sequence: CASSPQGNYGYTF.

The chain links TRBV25-1 to TRBJ2-1; a possible D gene is TRBD1 (6 bases). The CDR3 is 14 amino acids. V lost 1 base, J lost 5 bases, and 9 bases lay in between. The germline gives CDR1 MGHDK, CDR2 SYGVNS. The CDR3 DNA sequence: TGTGCCAGCAGTGAATGGCAGGGGCACAATGAGCAGTTCTTC. This codes for CASSEWQGHNEQFF.

The V call is TRBV10-1, the J call TRBJ2-2, with D perhaps matching TRBD1 (5 bases). Trimming took off 2 bases at V and 7 bases at J, with 11 bases between the two ends. Germline CDR1 reads WNHNN; CDR2 reads SYGVQD (reference sequence). The CDR3 runs to 14 residues. The DNA of the CDR3 is TGCGCCAGCAGTGAGGCAGGGCAGGGCGGGGAGCTGTTTTTT. It is translated as CASSEAGQGGELFF.

This sequence joins TRBV30 and TRBJ2-2; D perhaps matches TRBD2 (5 bases). V was shortened by 2 bases and J by 6 bases, with 19 bases between the two germline ends. Germline CDR1 and CDR2: GTSNPN and SVGIG (reference sequence). The CDR3 covers 16 residues. CDR3 nucleotide sequence: TGTGCCTGGAGTCTCCTCCCCGGGGTCCGGCCCGGGGAGCTGTTTTTT. Translating it yields CAWSLLPGVRPGELFF.